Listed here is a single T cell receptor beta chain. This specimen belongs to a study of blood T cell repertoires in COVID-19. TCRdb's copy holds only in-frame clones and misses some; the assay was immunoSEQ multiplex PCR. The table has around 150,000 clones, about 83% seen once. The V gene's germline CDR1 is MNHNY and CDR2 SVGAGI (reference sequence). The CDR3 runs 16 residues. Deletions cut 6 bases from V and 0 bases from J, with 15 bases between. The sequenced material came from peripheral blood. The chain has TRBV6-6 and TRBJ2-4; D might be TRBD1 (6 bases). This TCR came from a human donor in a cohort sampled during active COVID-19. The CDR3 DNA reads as TGTGCCAGCAGCCTACAGGGTAATCTAGCCAAAAACATTCAGTACTTC. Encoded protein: CASSLQGNLAKNIQYF.